This T cell receptor (beta chain) emerged from a study of T cells after yellow fever vaccination. Study-level information: SMART-Seq v4 Ultra Low Input prepared libraries from low-cell fractions. Findings and limits, study-wide: Peak timing came faster in the weaker secondary response, day 5 versus 15.

Each CDR3 protein gets one entry after TCRdb re-called the 5' RACE reads with MiXCR. The sample consists of 200,000 to 250,000 distinct CDR3 sequences, roughly 3.3% of them appearing once. The sample holds many counts of this clonotype. The antigen is unknown. The source was CD4+ T cells sorted from PBMCs, collected 10 days after the yellow fever booster vaccination. The receptor was isolated from a man in his late teens or twenties who received the YFV17D yellow fever vaccine.

CDR3 loop: CASSRSRGNEQYF. The CDR3 bases are TGTGCCAGCAGTAGATCCAGGGGTAACGAGCAGTACTTC. The genes are TRBV6-2 or TRBV6-3 and TRBJ2-7, with D tentatively TRBD1 (6 bases). Trimming stripped 5 bases from V and 5 bases from J, with 13 bases between. In germline, CDR1 is MNHEY, CDR2 SVGEGT. The length of the CDR3 is 13 residues.